This entry concerns a single T cell receptor (beta chain). Its antigen has not been determined. No much larger clone is present one base from it, and per-base qualities are unavailable. The entry originates in a study of T cells in localized non-small cell lung cancer (dated by TCRdb to between 2020 and 2021). For the wider study: The study analyzed T cell repertoires of hundreds of early-stage NSCLC patients, comparing tumors and uninvolved tumor-adjacent lungs. The cohort was made up of a few hundred treatment-naive NSCLC patients whose localized lung tumors had been resected. NSCLC patients had a mean age of approximately 70 years, and about 140 were male and over 85 female. General conclusions and limits of the study: Because the study design was exploratory, TCR variables were selected using unadjusted p-values without false-discovery rate correction. Higher T cell density in blood was associated with longer overall survival, whereas higher clonality in adjacent lung was associated with shorter survival. A median of roughly 58 of the top 100 tumor clones were detected in paired uninvolved adjacent lung, and some 28 of these tumor clones were also found among the top 100 clones of the paired uninvolved adjacent lung. Because multi-region tumor sequencing was not done, intratumor heterogeneity could not be ruled out. The highest T cell clonality was observed in uninvolved tumor-adjacent lung, where clonality exceeded that of tumor, suggesting that antigenic responses were more focused in uninvolved tumor-adjacent lung.

At diagnosis, tumor, uninvolved tumor-adjacent lung and peripheral blood were collected and then preserved as a mix of FFPE and fresh-frozen material. Blood samples were analyzed as peripheral blood mononuclear cells for TCR repertoire profiling. TCR beta CDR3 regions were sequenced from DNA using the immunoSEQ Assay. The authors' pipeline ran thus. To compute T cell density, TCR beta template counts were normalized to usable DNA, which was estimated by amplifying housekeeping genes. Richness was estimated using the preseqR package, with extrapolation to 400,000 templates for PBMC samples and to 120,000 templates for tissue samples. Clonality was defined by subtracting Pielou's evenness from one. Tissue-enriched TCRs were identified by differential abundance testing using productive amino-acid clonotypes, minimum total count 5 and alpha 0.1. The Jaccard Index and the Morisita Overlap Index were used to measure repertoire overlap between compartments. GLIPH grouped TCR beta CDR3s together with public tetramer-defined viral CDR3s, and a viral motif had to include at least three viral sequences and also show V-gene enrichment. Held by TCRdb, this immuneACCESS table contains in-frame sequences only and omits some clones. Under half of the omission traces to an unresolved V gene where checked; the cause of the rest is unknown. That table is the source of V, J and clone size, and D and trimming were worked out from the DNA. This sample is represented by 75,000 to 90,000 clones; roughly 86% of them were singletons. The ten largest clones add up to 2.8% of the sample.

This TCR was sampled from a man aged 40 to 69 with stage I lung adenocarcinoma. The material sequenced was peripheral blood, taken before any cancer treatment.

The DNA sequence follows: TGTGCCAGCAGCGTCCGGACTGGGGGAGAGACCCAGTACTTC. It translates as CASSVRTGGETQYF. The chain couples TRBV9 to TRBJ2-5, with the D call tentatively TRBD1 or TRBD2, each fitting 5 bases. The germline V gene supplies CDR1 SGDLS and CDR2 YYNGEE. V gives up 2 bases and J gives up 4 bases, and the segment between their germline ends measures 12 bases. The CDR3 runs 14 residues from the cysteine to the phenylalanine. Only CDR3 DNA is held: 42 bases, read in frame from base 1.